A single sample gave rise to the 21 T cell receptor beta chains below, sequenced in a study of T cell repertoires in cytomegalovirus infection. A single record per CDR3 protein comes from TCRdb applying MiXCR to the reads. The sample holds roughly 200,000 distinct CDR3 sequences, about 18% seen once. Input material: CD8+ T cells from PBMCs. The receptor set was obtained from a human donor in good health (CMV status not recorded). Some clones in this sample may be carry-over from other donors' samples.

This clonotype came up a few times. A junction boundary mismatches the germline segment, possibly from a read error. The V call is TRBV5-1, the J call TRBJ1-1; D may be TRBD1 (6 bases). The CDR3 has 15 residues. Germline assignment: CDR1 SGHRS and CDR2 YFSETQ. The CDR3 nucleotides are TGCGCCAGCAGCTTGGCCAAGAGGGACACCGGATGGACGACCTTT. Translating it yields CASSLAKRDTGWTTF.

This clonotype was recorded a few times. The chain joins TRBV7-9 to TRBJ2-1; a weak D match, TRBD1 (6 bases). Looked up from germline, CDR1 is SEHNR and CDR2 is FQNEAQ (reference sequence). The germline V and J ends were trimmed by 8 bases and 8 bases, with 16 bases remaining between them. The CDR3 length is 13 residues. Here the CDR3 reads CASSSHRAHEQFF. In DNA, the CDR3 is TGTGCCAGCTCCTCTCACAGGGCCCATGAGCAGTTCTTC.

CDR3 nucleotides: TGTGCCAGCAGCTCGAGGGGACAGGAGTACGAGCAGTACTTC. Translating it yields CASSSRGQEYEQYF. This rearrangement joins TRBV7-9 to TRBJ2-7; 8 bases are a match to TRBD1. The CDR3 is made up of 14 amino acids. The V segment lost 4 bases and the J segment 4 bases; nucleotides outside the gene matches: 6. Germline V gene sequence: CDR1 SEHNR, CDR2 FQNEAQ (reference sequence).

V is TRBV12-3 or TRBV12-4 and J is TRBJ2-7; TRBD1 agrees at 10 bases. Germline trimming cut 6 bases from V and 3 bases from J; bases unmatched to any gene: 8. The CDR3 length is 15 residues. CDR3 coding DNA: TGTGCCAGCAGCCTCCAGGACAGGGGGAGCTACGAGCAGTACTTC. It codes for CASSLQDRGSYEQYF.

This chain connects TRBV20-1 to TRBJ2-7, with a weak D call TRBD2 (6 bases). Between the trimmed V and J ends, which lost 1 base and 7 bases, there was a span of 11 bases. The CDR3 has 12 residues. In germline, CDR1 is DFQATT, CDR2 SNEGSKA (reference sequence). The CDR3 loop reads CSARGEGREQYF. In DNA, the CDR3 is TGCAGTGCTAGAGGCGAGGGGAGGGAGCAGTACTTC.

This clonotype was detected only a few times. The chain recombines TRBV7-2 with TRBJ1-2; D ambiguous. Germline CDR1 is SGHTA and CDR2 is FQGNSA. V dropped 5 bases and J dropped 6 bases, with 16 bases sitting between them. This CDR3 comprises 14 residues. The CDR3 reads CASSPGEIGHGYTF. For the CDR3, the DNA is TGTGCCAGCAGCCCGGGAGAAATAGGGCATGGCTACACCTTC. The variable domain in full, completed from reference TRBV7-2 and TRBJ1-2, reads GAGVSQSPSNKVTEKGKDVELRCDPISGHTALYWYRQSLGQGLEFLIYFQGNSAPDKSGLPSDRFSAERTGGSVSTLTIQRTQQEDSAVYLCASSPGEIGHGYTFGSGTRLTVV.

V usage is TRBV6-2 or TRBV6-3 and J usage is TRBJ2-5; D possibly corresponds to TRBD2 (5 bases). Germline assignment: CDR1 MNHEY and CDR2 SVGEGT. The CDR3 has 14 residues. The V and J ends lost 7 bases and 5 bases respectively, with 17 bases between them. CDR3 coding DNA: TGTGCCAGCACCGGGGTCTCCTTGGCCGAGACCCAGTACTTC. Its protein is CASTGVSLAETQYF.

This clonotype has just a few counts. The genes are TRBV9 and TRBJ2-5; D gene uncertain. The CDR3 runs 15 residues. The germline CDR1 and CDR2 sequences are SGDLS and YYNGEE. With 3 bases removed from V and 4 bases from J, the gap between germline ends came to 16 bases. The CDR3 spells CASSDGSMGAETQYF. For the CDR3, the DNA is TGTGCCAGCAGCGATGGATCGATGGGTGCAGAGACCCAGTACTTC.

This clonotype appeared a few times. The CDR3 here is CASSYPDGVYEQYF. CDR3 coding DNA: TGTGCCAGCAGTTACCCGGACGGGGTATACGAGCAGTACTTC. J is TRBJ2-7 and V is TRBV6-2 or TRBV6-3; TRBD2 might be the D (5 bases). The CDR3 has 14 amino acids. V lost 2 bases, J lost 4 bases, and 12 bases lay in between. Germline V gene data show CDR1 as MNHEY and CDR2 as SVGEGT.

This clonotype was seen a handful of times. The V gene is TRBV28, the J gene TRBJ1-3; perhaps TRBD1 as D (6 bases). Deletions cut 3 bases from V and 4 bases from J, with 7 bases between. Germline V gives CDR1 MDHEN, CDR2 SYDVKM. The CDR3 loop spans 13 amino acids. CDR3 sequence reads: CASSFQGGNTIYF. The CDR3, as DNA: TGTGCCAGCAGTTTCCAGGGGGGAAACACCATATATTTT.

In its sample, this clonotype was seen a few times. The V call is TRBV7-9, the J call TRBJ1-2; no clear D. The CDR3 consists of 14 residues. Germline V lookup: CDR1 SEHNR, CDR2 FQNEAQ (reference sequence). V lost 2 bases to trimming and J lost 0 bases, with 7 bases between them. The CDR3 protein is CASSLLQPNYGYTF. The CDR3 nucleotides are TGTGCCAGCAGCTTATTACAGCCTAACTATGGCTACACCTTC.

The CDR3 protein is CASSSLEGTNEQFF. CDR3 DNA sequence: TGTGCCAGCAGCTCTCTCGAGGGAACGAATGAGCAGTTCTTC. The chain uses TRBV11-2 and TRBJ2-1; a possible D gene is TRBD2 (5 bases). The germline gives CDR1 SGHAT, CDR2 FQNNGV. Trimming removed 4 bases at V and 7 bases at J, with 14 bases between. This CDR3 is 14 amino acids long.

This clonotype was seen a few times. J is TRBJ2-2 and V is TRBV4-3; the D gene could be TRBD1 or TRBD2 (5 bases each). The V gene lost 0 bases and the J gene lost 4 bases, with 12 bases spanning the gap. Germline CDR1 LGHNA, CDR2 YSLEER. The CDR3 covers 16 residues. CDR3 sequence reads: CASSQDPGLSTGELFF. The CDR3 nucleotides read TGCGCCAGCAGCCAAGATCCGGGGCTGAGCACCGGGGAGCTGTTTTTT.

This clonotype was seen at least ten times. The chain uses TRBV7-2 and TRBJ2-2; D not certain. Trimming removed 0 bases at V and 7 bases at J, with 0 bases between. This CDR3 comprises 11 residues. The V gene's germline CDR1 is SGHTA and CDR2 FQGNSA. CDR3 nucleotide sequence: TGTGCCAGCAGCTTAGCCGGGGAGCTGTTTTTT. Its translation is CASSLAGELFF.

The chain is built from TRBV20-1 and TRBJ2-7; D unresolved. Trimming pared 4 bases from V and 4 bases from J, leaving 20 bases between. Germline V gene data show CDR1 as DFQATT and CDR2 as SNEGSKA (reference sequence). CDR3 length equals 15 residues. CDR3 sequence reads: CSANELGSAWYEQYF. The CDR3 DNA is TGCAGTGCTAACGAACTGGGATCCGCGTGGTACGAGCAGTACTTC.

This clonotype was seen a few times. The V gene is TRBV7-4, the J gene TRBJ2-3; D possibly uses TRBD1 or TRBD2 (5 bases each). Germline V lookup: CDR1 SGHVT, CDR2 SQSDAQ. The CDR3 runs to 15 residues. Trimming shortened V by 3 bases and J by 2 bases, and 12 bases separated the two germline ends. The CDR3 bases are TGTGCCAGCAGCTTCGGGACCTTATCCACAGATACGCAGTATTTT. It yields the protein CASSFGTLSTDTQYF.

This clonotype appeared a few times. The V gene is TRBV7-9, the J gene TRBJ1-4; 9 bases map to TRBD1. There are 17 residues in the CDR3. The germline V gene encodes CDR1 SEHNR and CDR2 FQNEAQ (reference sequence). V trimming: 2 bases; J trimming: 11 bases; junction bases outside the gene matches: 15. Written as DNA, the CDR3 is TGTGCCAGCAGCTTAAAGTACCCCGGGACAGGGACCGGGAAACTGTTTTTT. Its protein is CASSLKYPGTGTGKLFF. The full variable domain, in which reference TRBV7-9 and TRBJ1-4 provide the parts outside the CDR3, is DTGVSQNPRHKITKRGQNVTFRCDPISEHNRLYWYRQTLGQGPEFLTYFQNEAQLEKSRLLSDRFSAERPKGSFSTLEIQRTEQGDSAMYLCASSLKYPGTGTGKLFFGSGTQLSVL.

This clonotype was seen more than once but under ten times. The J gene is TRBJ2-3, the V gene TRBV27, with a weak D call TRBD1 (5 bases). CDR1 MNHEY and CDR2 SMNVEV come from the germline V gene (reference sequence). V gave up 5 bases and J gave up 0 bases, with 9 bases separating them. There are 14 residues in the CDR3. This CDR3 reads CASSTGQSTDTQYF. The DNA of the CDR3 is TGTGCCAGCAGTACCGGACAAAGCACAGATACGCAGTATTTT.

This clonotype was detected a few times. The V and J genes are TRBV11-1 and TRBJ2-7; D is perhaps TRBD1 (6 bases). The CDR3 covers 13 residues. Looked up from germline, CDR1 is SGHAT and CDR2 is FQDESV (reference sequence). V gave up 2 bases and J gave up 4 bases, with 9 bases separating them. For the CDR3, the DNA is TGTGCCAGCAGCTTAAGGACAGATTACGAGCAGTACTTC. Its translation is CASSLRTDYEQYF.

V gene TRBV7-8 combines with J gene TRBJ2-4; D possibly matches TRBD1 or TRBD2 (5 bases each). Trimming left V 4 bases short and J 8 bases short, with 9 bases between. The CDR3 is made up of 12 amino acids. CDR1 SGHVS and CDR2 FQNEAQ come from the germline V gene. Here the CDR3 DNA reads TGTGCCAGCAGCTCCAGGGACGACATTCAGTACTTC. Its protein is CASSSRDDIQYF. Full variable domain (outside the CDR3, taken from reference TRBV7-8 and TRBJ2-4): GAGVSQSPRYKVAKRGQDVALRCDPISGHVSLFWYQQALGQGPEFLTYFQNEAQLDKSGLPSDRFFAERPEGSVSTLKIQRTQQEDSAVYLCASSSRDDIQYFGAGTRLSVL.

The chain carries TRBV7-9 and TRBJ2-2, with TRBD1 matching over 8 bases. CDR1 is SEHNR and CDR2 is FQNEAQ in the germline V gene (reference sequence). This CDR3 is 18 amino acids long. Trimming removed 1 base from V and 2 bases from J; junction bases left unmatched: 9. CDR3 protein: CASSLGGTGTGNTGELFF. The CDR3 DNA reads TGTGCCAGCAGCTTAGGGGGAACCGGGACAGGAAACACCGGGGAGCTGTTTTTT.